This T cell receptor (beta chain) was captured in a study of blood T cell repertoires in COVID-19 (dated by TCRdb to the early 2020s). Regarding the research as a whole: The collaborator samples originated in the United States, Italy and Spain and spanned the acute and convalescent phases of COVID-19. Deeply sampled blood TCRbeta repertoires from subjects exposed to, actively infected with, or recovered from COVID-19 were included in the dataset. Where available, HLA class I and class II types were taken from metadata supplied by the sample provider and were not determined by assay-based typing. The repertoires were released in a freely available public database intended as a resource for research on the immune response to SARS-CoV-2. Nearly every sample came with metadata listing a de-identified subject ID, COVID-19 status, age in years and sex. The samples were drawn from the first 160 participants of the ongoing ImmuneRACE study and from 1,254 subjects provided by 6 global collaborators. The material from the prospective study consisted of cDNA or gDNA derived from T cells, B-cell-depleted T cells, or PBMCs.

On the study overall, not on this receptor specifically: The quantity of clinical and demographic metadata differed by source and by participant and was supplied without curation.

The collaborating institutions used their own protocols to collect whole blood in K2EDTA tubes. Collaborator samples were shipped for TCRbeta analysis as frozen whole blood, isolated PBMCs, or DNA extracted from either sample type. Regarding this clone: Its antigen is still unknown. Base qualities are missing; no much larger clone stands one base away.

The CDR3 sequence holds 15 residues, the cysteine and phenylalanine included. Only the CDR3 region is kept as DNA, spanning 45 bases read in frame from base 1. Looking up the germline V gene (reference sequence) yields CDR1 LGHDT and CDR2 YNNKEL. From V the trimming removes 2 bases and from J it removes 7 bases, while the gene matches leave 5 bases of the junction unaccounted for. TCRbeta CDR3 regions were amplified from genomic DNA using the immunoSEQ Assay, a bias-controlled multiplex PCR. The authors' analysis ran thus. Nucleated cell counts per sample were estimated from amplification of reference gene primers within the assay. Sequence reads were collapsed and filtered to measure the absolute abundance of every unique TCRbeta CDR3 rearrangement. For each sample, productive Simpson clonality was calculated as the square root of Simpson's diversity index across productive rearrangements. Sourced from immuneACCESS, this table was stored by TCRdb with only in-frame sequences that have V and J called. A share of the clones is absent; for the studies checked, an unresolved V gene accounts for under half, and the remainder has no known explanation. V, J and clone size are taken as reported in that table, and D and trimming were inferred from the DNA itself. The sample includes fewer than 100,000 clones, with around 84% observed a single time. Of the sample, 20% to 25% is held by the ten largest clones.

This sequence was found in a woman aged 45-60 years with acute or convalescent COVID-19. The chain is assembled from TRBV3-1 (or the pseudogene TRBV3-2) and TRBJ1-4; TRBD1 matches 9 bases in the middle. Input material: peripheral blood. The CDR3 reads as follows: CASSQRQGGIEKLFF. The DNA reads TGTGCCAGCAGCCAAAGACAGGGGGGCATTGAAAAACTGTTTTTT.